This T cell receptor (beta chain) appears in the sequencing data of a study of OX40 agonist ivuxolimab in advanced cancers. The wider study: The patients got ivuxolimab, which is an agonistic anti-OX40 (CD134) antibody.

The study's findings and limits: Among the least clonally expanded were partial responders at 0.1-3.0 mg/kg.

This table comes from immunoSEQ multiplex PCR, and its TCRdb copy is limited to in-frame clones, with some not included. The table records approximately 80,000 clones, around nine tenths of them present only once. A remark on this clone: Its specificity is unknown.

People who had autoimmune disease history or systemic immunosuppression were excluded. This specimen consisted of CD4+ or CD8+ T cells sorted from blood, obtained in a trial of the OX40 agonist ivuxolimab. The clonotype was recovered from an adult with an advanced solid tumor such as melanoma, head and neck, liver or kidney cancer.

The CDR3 coding sequence is TGTGCCAGCAGCCCAGGGGAAGGCTATGGCTACACCTTC. Translation gives CASSPGEGYGYTF. J is TRBJ1-2 and V is TRBV2; D possibly corresponds to TRBD1 (6 bases). In germline, CDR1 is SNHLY, CDR2 FYNNEI. The V and J ends lost 6 bases and 4 bases respectively, with 12 bases between them. The CDR3 consists of 13 residues.